This TCR beta chain was recovered during a study of post-analysis software for immune sequencing data. Whole-study results and caveats: Elevated frequency relative to controls characterized several TRBV segments in patients, TRBV5-6, TRBV5-1 and TRBV20-1 among them.

This clonotype was recorded at least ten times. No antigen is known for it. The germline V and J ends were trimmed by 7 bases and 4 bases, with 18 bases remaining between them. Germline CDR1 SQVTM, CDR2 ANQGSEA. The CDR3 length is 14 residues. Prepared libraries of TCR beta cDNA carried unique molecular identifiers. From the PCR reads, TCRdb called clonotypes with MiXCR, one entry per CDR3 protein. This sample has hundreds of thousands of distinct CDR3 sequences, with 25% to 30% found just once. This sequence originates from a girl between 5 and 17 years old with multiple sclerosis. This chain links TRBV29-1 with TRBJ2-3; D may be TRBD1 or TRBD2 (5 bases each). Sequencing was performed on blood. DNA for the CDR3: TGCAGCGCCTCCGGGACCCACTTGTCAGATACGCAGTATTTT. It is translated as CSASGTHLSDTQYF.